This T cell receptor beta chain was identified during a study of naive and memory T cell subsets. Two oligonucleotides, mixed equimolar, formed the beta constant-region primer covering TRBC1 and TRBC2. Nested alpha and beta constant-region primers with the SP2 primer drove four PCR rounds on ligated cDNA. TCRdb used MiXCR to reprocess the UMI-ligation and nested PCR reads, holding one entry per CDR3 protein. The sample includes about 120,000 distinct CDR3 sequences, 30% to 45% of them seen just once. Germline V gene data show CDR1 as ENHRY and CDR2 as SYGVKD. The CDR3 is made up of 14 amino acids. V shed 7 bases and J 10 bases; nucleotides not matched to a gene: 6.

The sample consisted of central memory CD4+ T cells from blood. J is TRBJ2-1 and V is TRBV10-3; the match to TRBD2 covers 14 bases. The source of this sequence is a human donor in good health. CDR3 DNA sequence: TGTGCCATCACTCAGGGACTAGCGGGAGAAGAGCAGTTCTTC. It specifies CAITQGLAGEEQFF.